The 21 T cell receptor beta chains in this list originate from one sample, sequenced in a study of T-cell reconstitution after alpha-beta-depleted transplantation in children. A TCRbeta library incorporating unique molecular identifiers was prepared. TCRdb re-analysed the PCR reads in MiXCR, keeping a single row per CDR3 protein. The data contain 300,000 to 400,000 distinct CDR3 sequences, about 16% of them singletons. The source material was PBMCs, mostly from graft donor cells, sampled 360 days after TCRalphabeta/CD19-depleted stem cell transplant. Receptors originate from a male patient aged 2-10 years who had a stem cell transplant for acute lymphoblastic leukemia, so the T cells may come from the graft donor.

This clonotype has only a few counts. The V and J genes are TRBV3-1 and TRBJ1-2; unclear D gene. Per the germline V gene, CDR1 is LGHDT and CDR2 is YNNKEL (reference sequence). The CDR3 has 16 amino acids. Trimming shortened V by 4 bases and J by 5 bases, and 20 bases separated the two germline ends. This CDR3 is CASSPRGPGGRYGYTF. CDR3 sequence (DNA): TGTGCCAGCAGCCCCCGCGGACCCGGCGGTCGGTATGGCTACACCTTC. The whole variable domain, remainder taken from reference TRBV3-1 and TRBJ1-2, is DTAVSQTPKYLVTQMGNDKSIKCEQNLGHDTMYWYKQDSKKFLKIMFSYNNKELIINETVPNRFSPKSPDKAHLNLHINSLELGDSAVYFCASSPRGPGGRYGYTFGSGTRLTVV.

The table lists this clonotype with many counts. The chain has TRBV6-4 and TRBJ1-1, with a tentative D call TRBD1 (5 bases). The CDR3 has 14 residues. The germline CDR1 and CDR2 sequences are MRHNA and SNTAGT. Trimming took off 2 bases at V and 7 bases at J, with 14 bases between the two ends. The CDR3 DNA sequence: TGTGCCAGCAGTGACCCGCGCAGGGCAGTTGAAGCTTTCTTT. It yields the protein CASSDPRRAVEAFF.

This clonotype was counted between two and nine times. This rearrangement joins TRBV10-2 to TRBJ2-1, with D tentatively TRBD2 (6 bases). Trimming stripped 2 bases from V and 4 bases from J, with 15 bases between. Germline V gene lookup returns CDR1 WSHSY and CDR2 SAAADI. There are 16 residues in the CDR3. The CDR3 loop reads CASSEGPGTPYNEQFF. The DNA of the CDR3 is TGCGCCAGCAGTGAGGGTCCCGGGACTCCGTACAATGAGCAGTTCTTC.

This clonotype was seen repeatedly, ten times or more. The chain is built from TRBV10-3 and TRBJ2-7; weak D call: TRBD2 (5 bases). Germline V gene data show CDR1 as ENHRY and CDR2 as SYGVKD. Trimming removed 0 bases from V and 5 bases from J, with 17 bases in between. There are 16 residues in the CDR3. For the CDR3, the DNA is TGTGCCATCAGTGAGTCGGGTTCTGCTTCGGGGAACGAGCAGTACTTC. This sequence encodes CAISESGSASGNEQYF.

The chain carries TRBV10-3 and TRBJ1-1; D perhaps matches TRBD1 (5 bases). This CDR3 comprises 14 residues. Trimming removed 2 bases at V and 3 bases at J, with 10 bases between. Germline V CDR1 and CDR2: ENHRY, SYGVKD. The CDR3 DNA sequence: TGTGCCATCAGTGAGACCGGGGGATACACTGAAGCTTTCTTT. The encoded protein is CAISETGGYTEAFF.

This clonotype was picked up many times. CDR3 sequence (DNA): TGTGCCAGCAGCGTAGGAGGTCGGAAGGGGTATGGTTTGTCCTACAATGAGCAGTTCTTC. It specifies CASSVGGRKGYGLSYNEQFF. The V and J genes are TRBV9 and TRBJ2-1; D perhaps matches TRBD1 (5 bases). The CDR3 loop spans 20 amino acids. The germline V and J ends were trimmed by 0 bases and 1 base, with 23 bases remaining between them. From germline, CDR1 is SGDLS and CDR2 YYNGEE.

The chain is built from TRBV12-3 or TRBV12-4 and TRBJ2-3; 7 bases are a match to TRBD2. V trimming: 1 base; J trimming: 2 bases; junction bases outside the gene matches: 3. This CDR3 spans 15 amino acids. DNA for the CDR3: TGTGCCAGCAGTTTAGAGGGAGGGGTCACAGATACGCAGTATTTT. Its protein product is CASSLEGGVTDTQYF.

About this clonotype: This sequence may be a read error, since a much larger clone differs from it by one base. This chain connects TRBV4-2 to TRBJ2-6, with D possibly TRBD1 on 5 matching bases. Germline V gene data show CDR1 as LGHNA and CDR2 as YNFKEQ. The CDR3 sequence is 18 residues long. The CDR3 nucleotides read TGTGCCAGCACCCAAGTGGGGCGGCCCAGCTCTGGGGCCAACGTCCTGACTTTC. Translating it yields CASTQVGRPSSGANVLTF.

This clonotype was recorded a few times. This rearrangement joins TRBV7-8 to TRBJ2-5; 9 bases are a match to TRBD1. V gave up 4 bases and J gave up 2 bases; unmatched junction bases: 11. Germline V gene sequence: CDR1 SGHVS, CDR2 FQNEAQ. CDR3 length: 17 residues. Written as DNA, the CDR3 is TGTGCCAGCAGCTACCACAGGGGGCGGCGTGAACAAGAGACCCAGTACTTC. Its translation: CASSYHRGRREQETQYF.

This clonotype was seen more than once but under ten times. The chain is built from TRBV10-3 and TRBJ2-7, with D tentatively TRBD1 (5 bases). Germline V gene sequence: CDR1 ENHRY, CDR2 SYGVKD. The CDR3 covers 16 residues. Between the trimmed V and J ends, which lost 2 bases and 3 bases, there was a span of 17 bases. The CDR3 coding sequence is TGTGCCATCAGTGAGAGTGGGCAGGGCCCTATCTACGAGCAGTACTTC. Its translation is CAISESGQGPIYEQYF.

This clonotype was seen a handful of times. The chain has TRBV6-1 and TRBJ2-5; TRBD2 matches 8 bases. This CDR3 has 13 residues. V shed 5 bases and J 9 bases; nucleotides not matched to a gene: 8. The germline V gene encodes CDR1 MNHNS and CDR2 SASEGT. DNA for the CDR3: TGTGCCAGCAGTCCCCTTGCAGCGGGGGCCCAGTACTTC. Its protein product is CASSPLAAGAQYF.

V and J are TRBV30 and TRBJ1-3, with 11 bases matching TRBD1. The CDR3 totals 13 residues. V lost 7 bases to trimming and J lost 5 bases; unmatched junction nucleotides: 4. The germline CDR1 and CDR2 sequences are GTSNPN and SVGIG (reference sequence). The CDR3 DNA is TGTGCCTCCGGACAGGGGGCGCGAAACACCATATATTTT. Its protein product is CASGQGARNTIYF.

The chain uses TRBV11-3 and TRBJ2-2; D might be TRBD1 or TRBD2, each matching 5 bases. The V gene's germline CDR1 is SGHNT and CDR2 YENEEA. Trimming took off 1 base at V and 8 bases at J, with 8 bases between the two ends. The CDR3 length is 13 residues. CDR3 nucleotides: TGTGCCAGCAGCTTAGGGGACCGGGGGGAGCTGTTTTTT. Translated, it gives CASSLGDRGELFF.

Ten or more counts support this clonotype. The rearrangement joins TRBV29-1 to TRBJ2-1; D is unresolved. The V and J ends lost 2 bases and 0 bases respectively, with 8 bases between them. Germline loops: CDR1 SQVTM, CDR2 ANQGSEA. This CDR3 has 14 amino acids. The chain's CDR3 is CSVEKGTSYNEQFF. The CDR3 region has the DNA TGCAGCGTTGAAAAGGGTACCTCCTACAATGAGCAGTTCTTC.

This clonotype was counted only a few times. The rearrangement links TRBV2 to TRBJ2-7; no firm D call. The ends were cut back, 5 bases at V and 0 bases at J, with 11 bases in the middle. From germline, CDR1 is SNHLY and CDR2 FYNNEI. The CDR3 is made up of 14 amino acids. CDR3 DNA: TGTGCCAGCAGTAATGACTTTAGCTCCTACGAGCAGTACTTC. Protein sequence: CASSNDFSSYEQYF.

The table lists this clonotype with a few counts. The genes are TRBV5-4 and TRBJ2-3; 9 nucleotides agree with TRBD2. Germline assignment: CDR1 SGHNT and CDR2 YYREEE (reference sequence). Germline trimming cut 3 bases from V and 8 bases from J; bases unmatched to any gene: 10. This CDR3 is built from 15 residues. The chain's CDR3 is CASSSNSGSRSTQYF. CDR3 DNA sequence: TGTGCCAGCAGCTCAAATAGCGGGAGCCGGAGTACGCAGTATTTT.

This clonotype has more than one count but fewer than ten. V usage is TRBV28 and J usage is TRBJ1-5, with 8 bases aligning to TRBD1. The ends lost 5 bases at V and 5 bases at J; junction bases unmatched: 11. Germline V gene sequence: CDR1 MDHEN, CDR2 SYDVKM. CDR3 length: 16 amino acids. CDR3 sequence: CASSGWTGSKDQPQHF. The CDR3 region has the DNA TGTGCCAGCAGTGGATGGACAGGGTCTAAGGATCAGCCCCAGCATTTT.

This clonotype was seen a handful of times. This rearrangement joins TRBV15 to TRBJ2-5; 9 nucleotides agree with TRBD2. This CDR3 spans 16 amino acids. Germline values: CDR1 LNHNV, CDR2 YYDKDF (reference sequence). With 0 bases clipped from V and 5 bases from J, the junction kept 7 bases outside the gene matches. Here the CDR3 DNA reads TGTGCCACCAGCAGAGATCTGGGCGGGAGGGAGGAGACCCAGTACTTC. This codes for CATSRDLGGREETQYF.

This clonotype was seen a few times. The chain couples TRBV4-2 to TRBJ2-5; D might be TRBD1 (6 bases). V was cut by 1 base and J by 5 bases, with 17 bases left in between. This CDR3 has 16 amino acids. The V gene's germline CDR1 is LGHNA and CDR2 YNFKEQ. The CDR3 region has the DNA TGTGCCAGCAGCCAAGGCCCCGGACAGAGTGAGGAGACCCAGTACTTC. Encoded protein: CASSQGPGQSEETQYF.

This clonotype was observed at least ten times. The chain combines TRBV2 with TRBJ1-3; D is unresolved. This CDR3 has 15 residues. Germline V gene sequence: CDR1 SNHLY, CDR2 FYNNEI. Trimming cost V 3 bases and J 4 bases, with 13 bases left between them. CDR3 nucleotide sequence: TGTGCCAGCAGTGAGCTGAAGGGTACCGGAAACACCATATATTTT. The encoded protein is CASSELKGTGNTIYF.

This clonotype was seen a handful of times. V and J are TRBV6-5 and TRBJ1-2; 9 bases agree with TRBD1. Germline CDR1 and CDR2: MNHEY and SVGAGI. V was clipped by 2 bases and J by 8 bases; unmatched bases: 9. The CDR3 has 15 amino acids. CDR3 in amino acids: CASSYLRTGEGGYTF. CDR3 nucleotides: TGTGCCAGCAGTTACCTACGGACAGGGGAAGGAGGCTACACCTTC.